This T cell receptor (beta chain) is drawn from a study of technical replicates of blood from a handful of donors. The CDR3 consists of 14 residues. The V end lost 8 bases, the J end lost 8 bases, and 16 bases lay between the germline ends. Germline V gene lookup returns CDR1 LNHDA and CDR2 SQIVND (reference sequence). Method: immunoSEQ multiplex PCR; TCRdb's copy keeps in-frame clones and lacks some. The profile covers approximately 79,000 clones, with just under 95% appearing a single time and more than 0.2% taken by the ten largest. This chain uses TRBV19 with TRBJ1-6, with D unclear. The source material was T cells isolated from PBMCs. The sequence was collected from a human donor in good health. CDR3 nucleotide sequence: TGTGCCAGTCGTTCAGTGGGAGATTATTCACCCCTCCACTTT. Its translation is CASRSVGDYSPLHF. The full variable domain, in which reference TRBV19 and TRBJ1-6 provide the parts outside the CDR3, is DGGITQSPKYLFRKEGQNVTLSCEQNLNHDAMYWYRQDPGQGLRLIYYSQIVNDFQKGDIAEGYSVSREKKESFPLTVTSAQKNPTAFYLCASRSVGDYSPLHFGNGTRLTVT.